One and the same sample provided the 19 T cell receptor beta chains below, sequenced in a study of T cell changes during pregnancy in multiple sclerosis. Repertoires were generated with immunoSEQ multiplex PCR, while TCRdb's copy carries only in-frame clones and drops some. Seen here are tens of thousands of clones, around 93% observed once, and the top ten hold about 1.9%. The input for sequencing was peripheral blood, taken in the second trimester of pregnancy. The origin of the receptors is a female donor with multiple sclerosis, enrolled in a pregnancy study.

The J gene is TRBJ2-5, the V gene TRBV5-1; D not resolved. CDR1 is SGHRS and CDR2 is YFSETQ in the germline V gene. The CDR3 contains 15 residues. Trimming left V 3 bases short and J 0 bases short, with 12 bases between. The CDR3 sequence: CASSSLNEYQETQYF. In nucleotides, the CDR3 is TGCGCCAGCAGCTCCCTGAACGAGTACCAAGAGACCCAGTACTTC.

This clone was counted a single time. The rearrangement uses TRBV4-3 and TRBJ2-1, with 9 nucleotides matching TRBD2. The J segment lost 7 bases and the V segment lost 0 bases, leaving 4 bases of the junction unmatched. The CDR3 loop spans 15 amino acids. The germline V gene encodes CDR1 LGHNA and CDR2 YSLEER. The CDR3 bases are TGCGCCAGCAGCCAAGATCCCCTAGCGGGAAATGAGCAGTTCTTC. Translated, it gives CASSQDPLAGNEQFF.

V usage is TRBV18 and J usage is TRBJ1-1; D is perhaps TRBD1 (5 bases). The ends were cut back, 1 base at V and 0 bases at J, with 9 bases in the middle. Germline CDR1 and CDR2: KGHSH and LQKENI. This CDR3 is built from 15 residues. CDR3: CASSPQGSLNTEAFF. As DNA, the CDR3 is TGTGCCAGCTCACCACAGGGGTCCTTGAACACTGAAGCTTTCTTT.

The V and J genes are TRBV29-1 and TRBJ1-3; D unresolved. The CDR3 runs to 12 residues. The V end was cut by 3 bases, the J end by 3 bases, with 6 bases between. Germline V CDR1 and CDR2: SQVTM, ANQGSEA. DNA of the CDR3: TGCAGCGTTGACGGGAATGGAAACACCATATATTTT. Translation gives CSVDGNGNTIYF.

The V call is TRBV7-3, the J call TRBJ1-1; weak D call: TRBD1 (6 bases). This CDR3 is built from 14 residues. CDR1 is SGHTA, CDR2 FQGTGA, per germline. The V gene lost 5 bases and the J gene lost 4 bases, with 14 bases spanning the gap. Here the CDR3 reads CASSRAGTSTEAFF. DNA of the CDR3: TGTGCCAGCAGCCGCGCCGGGACAAGCACTGAAGCTTTCTTT.

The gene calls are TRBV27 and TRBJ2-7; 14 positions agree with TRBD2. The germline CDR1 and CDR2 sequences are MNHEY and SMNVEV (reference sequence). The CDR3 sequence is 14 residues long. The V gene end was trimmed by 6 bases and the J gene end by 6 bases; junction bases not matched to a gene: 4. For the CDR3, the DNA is TGTGCCAGCAGCCCGGGACTAGCGGGAGTCGAGCAGTACTTC. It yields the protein CASSPGLAGVEQYF.

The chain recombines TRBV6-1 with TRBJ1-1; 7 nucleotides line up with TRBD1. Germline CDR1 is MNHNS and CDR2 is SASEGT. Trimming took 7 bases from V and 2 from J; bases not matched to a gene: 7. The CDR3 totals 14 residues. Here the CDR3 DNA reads TGTGCCAGCACTGCCGGACAGGCCAACACTGAAGCTTTCTTT. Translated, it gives CASTAGQANTEAFF.

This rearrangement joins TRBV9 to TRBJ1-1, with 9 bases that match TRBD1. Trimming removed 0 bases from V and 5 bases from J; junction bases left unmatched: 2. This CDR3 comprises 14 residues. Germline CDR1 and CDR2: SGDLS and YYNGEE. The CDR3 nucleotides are TGTGCCAGCAGCGTAGGAGGACAGGGGACTGAAGCTTTCTTT. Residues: CASSVGGQGTEAFF.

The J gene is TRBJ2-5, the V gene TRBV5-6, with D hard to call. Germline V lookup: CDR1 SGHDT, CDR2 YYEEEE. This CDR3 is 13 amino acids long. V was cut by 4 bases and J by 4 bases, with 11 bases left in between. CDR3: CASSTVVGETQYF. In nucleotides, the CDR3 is TGTGCCAGCAGCACAGTAGTGGGAGAGACCCAGTACTTC. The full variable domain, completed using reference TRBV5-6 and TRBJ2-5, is DAGVTQSPTHLIKTRGQQVTLRCSPKSGHDTVSWYQQALGQGPQFIFQYYEEEERQRGNFPDRFSGHQFPNYSSELNVNALLLGDSALYLCASSTVVGETQYFGPGTRLLVL.

CDR3 sequence (DNA): TGTGCCAGCAGCGATCTAGCGGGAGGAAAAGATACGCAGTATTTT. Translation gives CASSDLAGGKDTQYF. This chain links TRBV6-1 with TRBJ2-3; TRBD2 matches at 11 bases. Germline V gene data show CDR1 as MNHNS and CDR2 as SASEGT. V was clipped by 6 bases and J by 5 bases; unmatched bases: 7. The CDR3 covers 15 residues.

CDR3 in amino acids: CASSQDDSGSQGDEQFF. CDR3 DNA: TGCGCCAGCAGCCAAGATGATAGCGGGAGTCAGGGGGATGAGCAGTTCTTC. This chain connects TRBV4-3 to TRBJ2-1; 9 positions match TRBD2. Germline trimming cut 0 bases from V and 8 bases from J; bases unmatched to any gene: 11. The CDR3 totals 17 residues. Germline V gene lookup returns CDR1 LGHNA and CDR2 YSLEER.

The CDR3: CASGLPAGADTQYF. The CDR3 nucleotides are TGTGCTAGTGGTTTGCCAGCAGGGGCAGATACGCAGTATTTT. The chain links TRBV12-5 to TRBJ2-3, with D possibly TRBD1 on 6 matching bases. The CDR3 contains 14 residues. V lost 2 bases and J 4 bases, leaving 10 bases between the germline ends. Germline-derived CDR1 and CDR2 are LGHNT and FRNRAP.

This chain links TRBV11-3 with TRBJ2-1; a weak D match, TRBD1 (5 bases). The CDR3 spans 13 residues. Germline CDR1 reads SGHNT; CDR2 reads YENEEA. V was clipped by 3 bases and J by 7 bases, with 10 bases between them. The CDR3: CASSFRDHNEQFF. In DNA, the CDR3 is TGTGCCAGCAGCTTCAGGGATCATAATGAGCAGTTCTTC.

CDR3 in amino acids: CASSLASSSGANVLTF. The CDR3, as DNA: TGCGCCAGCAGCTTGGCCTCGAGCTCTGGGGCCAACGTCCTGACTTTC. This sequence joins TRBV5-1 and TRBJ2-6; D is undetermined. Germline V gene sequence: CDR1 SGHRS, CDR2 YFSETQ. The length of the CDR3 is 16 residues. With 0 bases removed from V and 0 bases from J, the gap between germline ends came to 7 bases.

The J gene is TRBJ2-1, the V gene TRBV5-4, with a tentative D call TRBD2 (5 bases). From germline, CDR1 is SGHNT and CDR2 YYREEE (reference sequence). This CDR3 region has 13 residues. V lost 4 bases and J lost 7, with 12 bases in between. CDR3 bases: TGTGCCAGCAGCATAGGACTCGGAAATGAGCAGTTCTTC. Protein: CASSIGLGNEQFF. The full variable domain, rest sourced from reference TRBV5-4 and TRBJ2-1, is ETGVTQSPTHLIKTRGQQVTLRCSSQSGHNTVSWYQQALGQGPQFIFQYYREEENGRGNFPPRFSGLQFPNYSSELNVNALELDDSALYLCASSIGLGNEQFFGPGTRLTVL.

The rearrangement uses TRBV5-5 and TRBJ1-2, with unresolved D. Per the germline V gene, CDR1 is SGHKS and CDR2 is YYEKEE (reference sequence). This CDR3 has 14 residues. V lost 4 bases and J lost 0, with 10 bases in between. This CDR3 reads CASSPPGSNYGYTF. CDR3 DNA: TGTGCCAGCAGCCCACCGGGATCTAACTATGGCTACACCTTC.

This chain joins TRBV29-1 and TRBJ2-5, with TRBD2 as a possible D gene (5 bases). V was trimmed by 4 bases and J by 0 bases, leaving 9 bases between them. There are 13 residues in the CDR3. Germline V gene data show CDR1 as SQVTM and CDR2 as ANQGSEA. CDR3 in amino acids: CSVGEWDQETQYF. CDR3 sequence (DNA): TGCAGCGTTGGGGAGTGGGACCAAGAGACCCAGTACTTC.

In nucleotides, the CDR3 is TGTGCCAGCAGTTTACGCGGTTACGAGCAGTACTTC. This sequence encodes CASSLRGYEQYF. The chain recombines TRBV28 with TRBJ2-7, with D hard to call. Germline V gene lookup returns CDR1 MDHEN and CDR2 SYDVKM. The CDR3 is 12 amino acids. Trimming stripped 2 bases from V and 4 bases from J, with 6 bases between.

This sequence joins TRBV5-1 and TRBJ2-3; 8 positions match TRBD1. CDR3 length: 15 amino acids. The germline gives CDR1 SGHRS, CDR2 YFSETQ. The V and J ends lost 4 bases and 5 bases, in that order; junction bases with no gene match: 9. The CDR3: CASSTGTGRKDTQYF. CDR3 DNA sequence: TGCGCCAGCAGCACCGGGACAGGCAGGAAAGATACGCAGTATTTT.